This T cell receptor beta chain was observed in a study of beta chain features in type 1 diabetes. This clone was recorded a few times. The antigen is undetermined. Overall study results and limits: Any HLA-type effect on TCRB rearrangement remained unresolved here. Comparison showed that naive, central memory and Treg TCRB repertoires appeared more similar among patients than among healthy donors.

Isolated RNA was reverse transcribed in full, so expressed TCRB transcripts were sequenced. Only in-frame clones appear in the TCRdb table, and some are missing; sequencing was by immunoSEQ multiplex PCR. The table includes about 620,000 clones, around 15% detected once. This CDR3 spans 17 amino acids. The trim removed 4 bases at V and 4 bases at J, leaving 9 bases unmatched. The V gene's germline CDR1 is MDHEN and CDR2 SYDVKM. The receptor comes from a man in his late teens or twenties in good health. The V and J genes are TRBV28 and TRBJ1-4; 10 nucleotides agree with TRBD1. Sequences were obtained from naive CD4+ T cells from blood. The CDR3 loop reads CASSSRQGALRNEKLFF. The CDR3 bases are TGTGCCAGCAGTTCTCGACAGGGGGCCCTCCGTAATGAAAAACTGTTTTTT.